This TCR beta chain appears in the sequencing data of a study of blood T cell repertoires in COVID-19. Study-level background: Samples taken during acute and convalescent COVID-19 were collected in the United States, Italy and Spain. T cells, B-cell-depleted T cells, or PBMCs supplied cDNA or gDNA.

Patients in Seattle were enrolled during active infection, then followed longitudinally. Generated by immunoSEQ multiplex PCR, the TCRdb table keeps only in-frame clones and is missing some. In the table there are 250,000 to 300,000 clones, just over 90% of which are singletons. CDR3 size: 16 residues. Trimming shortened V by 3 bases and J by 5 bases, and 17 bases separated the two germline ends. CDR1 GTSNPN and CDR2 SVGIG come from the germline V gene (reference sequence). The specimen sequenced was peripheral blood. This TCR was recovered from a woman in her 30s with COVID-19, enrolled during active disease. The chain couples TRBV30 to TRBJ1-6; D gene uncertain. CDR3 nucleotide sequence: TGTGCCTGGAGAATTCCAGGCCTACCCGATAATTCACCCCTCCACTTT. It yields the protein CAWRIPGLPDNSPLHF.